Listed here is a single TCR beta chain. Its antigen is unidentified. The table came from immunoSEQ multiplex PCR; TCRdb's copy has only in-frame clones and leaves some out. The sample gives tens of thousands of clones, roughly 96% of which show up once; around 0.03% is in the top ten. The germline V gene encodes CDR1 SGHNT and CDR2 YYREEE (reference sequence). The CDR3 is 17 residues long. The V and J ends lost 5 bases and 2 bases, in that order; junction bases with no gene match: 11. This specimen belongs to a study of siplizumab effects on memory and regulatory T cells. Findings of the study overall: No functional test confirmed suppression by proliferating siplizumab-culture Tregs. Unstimulated subsets captured only a minor fraction of alloreactive clones. In roughly 80-96% of proliferating CD4+ or CD8+ clones, a naive or memory phenotype could not be assigned. Naive T cells looked more diverse than memory cells and looked like major alloresponse contributors.

The chain has TRBV5-4 and TRBJ2-1; 9 bases are shared with TRBD1. Sequencing input: naive CD4+ T cells sorted from blood. The sequence came from a human donor in good health. CDR3 DNA: TGTGCCAGCAGTTTAGGGACCGGGACAGGGCCCTACAATGAGCAGTTCTTC. This sequence encodes CASSLGTGTGPYNEQFF.